A single sample gave rise to the 11 T cell receptor beta chains below, sequenced in a study of cytomegalovirus exposure and HLA in healthy donors. A multiplex PCR was run with 60 Vbeta primers and 13 Jbeta primers. Method: immunoSEQ multiplex PCR; TCRdb's copy keeps in-frame clones and lacks some. Of about 120,000 clones in the sample, 65% to 80% were seen once. Sequenced input: PBMCs. These receptors all come from a female donor in good health and CMV-seronegative.

The gene calls are TRBV4-1 and TRBJ2-6, with D possibly matching TRBD2 (6 bases). CDR3 length: 17 residues. Germline V gives CDR1 MGHRA, CDR2 YSYEKL. Trimming shortened V by 0 bases and J by 0 bases, and 9 bases separated the two germline ends. The CDR3, as DNA: TGCGCCAGCAGCCAAGATCCGGGGGACTCTGGGGCCAACGTCCTGACTTTC. Translated: CASSQDPGDSGANVLTF.

The CDR3 sequence is CASRSSMNTEAFF. The CDR3 region has the DNA TGTGCCAGCAGGTCCAGTATGAACACTGAAGCTTTCTTT. This chain joins TRBV6-5 and TRBJ1-1, with unresolved D. The V gene's germline CDR1 is MNHEY and CDR2 SVGAGI. The CDR3 contains 13 residues. Trimming took 6 bases from V and 0 from J, leaving 8 bases between them.

V usage is TRBV19 and J usage is TRBJ2-1; 8 bases agree with TRBD1. Per the germline V gene, CDR1 is LNHDA and CDR2 is SQIVND (reference sequence). The CDR3 runs 16 residues. V trimming: 3 bases; J trimming: 6 bases; junction bases outside the gene matches: 10. CDR3 residues: CASSMKGGQGLNEQFF. CDR3 nucleotides: TGTGCCAGTAGTATGAAGGGCGGACAGGGACTCAATGAGCAGTTCTTC.

The chain links TRBV5-4 to TRBJ2-3; TRBD2 aligns across 15 bases. V shed 10 bases, J shed 3 bases, and the junction held 6 bases outside the gene matches. Looked up from germline, CDR1 is SGHNT and CDR2 is YYREEE (reference sequence). The CDR3 runs 15 residues. The CDR3, as DNA: TGTGCCGGTGGGACTAGCGGGGGGATTACAGATACGCAGTATTTT. Amino acid sequence: CAGGTSGGITDTQYF.

This sequence joins TRBV5-6 and TRBJ1-4; 10 bases fit TRBD1. Germline lookup yields CDR1 SGHDT and CDR2 YYEEEE. The CDR3 runs to 15 residues. Trimming took 0 bases from V and 8 from J; bases not matched to a gene: 4. CDR3: CASSLAGTGVEKLFF. The CDR3 DNA is TGTGCCAGCAGCTTGGCCGGGACAGGGGTGGAAAAACTGTTTTTT.

This sequence joins TRBV11-2 and TRBJ2-1, with TRBD2 matching over 9 bases. V trimming: 3 bases; J trimming: 15 bases; junction bases outside the gene matches: 6. Per germline, CDR1 SGHAT and CDR2 FQNNGV. The CDR3 covers 12 residues. The CDR3 here is CASSFAGGLSFF. CDR3 coding DNA: TGTGCCAGCAGCTTCGCGGGGGGGCTGTCGTTCTTC.

The chain combines TRBV4-1 with TRBJ1-2; 8 nucleotides match TRBD1. This CDR3 spans 15 amino acids. Per germline, CDR1 MGHRA and CDR2 YSYEKL. V trimming: 1 base; J trimming: 8 bases; junction bases outside the gene matches: 9. The CDR3 DNA sequence: TGCGCCAGCAGCCAAGTTGCTCAGGGGGCGGAAGGCTACACCTTC. As protein: CASSQVAQGAEGYTF.

Note on this clone: At one of its ends the junction is not consistent with the germline gene, which may arise from a read error. The chain links TRBV7-2 to TRBJ1-1; D might be TRBD1 (6 bases). Germline lookup yields CDR1 SGHTA and CDR2 FQGNSA. This CDR3 spans 13 amino acids. As DNA, the CDR3 is TGTGCCAGCACCTTAGACAGGTCCACTGAAGCTTTCTTT. Protein sequence: CASTLDRSTEAFF.

J is TRBJ2-3 and V is TRBV18; the D gene is possibly TRBD2 (6 bases). CDR1 KGHSH and CDR2 LQKENI come from the germline V gene. This CDR3 spans 16 amino acids. V was shortened by 3 bases and J by 3 bases, with 16 bases between the two germline ends. CDR3 loop: CASSPRGRVGTDTQYF. The DNA for the CDR3 is TGTGCCAGCTCACCGCGGGGTCGGGTTGGGACAGATACGCAGTATTTT.

On this clone itself: Its ends do not fully match the called genes, so a read error is possible. The chain links TRBV11-3 to TRBJ1-1; D unresolved. The germline gives CDR1 SGHNT, CDR2 YENEEA. This CDR3 has 13 residues. The CDR3 region has the DNA TGTGCCAGCAGTTTAGGGAGTGGCACTGAAGCTTTCTTT. It yields the protein CASSLGSGTEAFF.

The chain has TRBV9 and TRBJ1-2; D remains unclear. This CDR3 has 13 residues. Trimming took off 4 bases at V and 8 bases at J, with 15 bases between the two ends. Germline values: CDR1 SGDLS, CDR2 YYNGEE. In DNA form, the CDR3 reads TGTGCCAGCAGCCCCATCCCAGCGTGGGGCTACACCTTC. Translating it yields CASSPIPAWGYTF.